This T cell receptor beta chain stems from a study of breast tumors, draining lymph nodes, adjacent tissues. General study points: Tumor repertoires ranked between lymph nodes and nontumor tissue in diversity, with V and J gene preferences. Tumor T cell lymph node origin was a supported hypothesis, not proven. Compared with basal-like, luminal-like tumors shared significantly more repertoire with nontumor tissue.

This clonotype was counted ten times or more. What it binds is unknown. Breast cancer patients provided tissue from their axillary draining lymph nodes. TCRdb re-called the multiplex PCR reads with MiXCR, one entry per CDR3 protein. The data hold approximately 250,000 distinct CDR3 sequences, with less than 40% observed a single time. Trimming removed 0 bases at V and 4 bases at J, with 11 bases between. The germline V gene has CDR1 SGHRS and CDR2 YFSETQ. The CDR3 contains 15 residues. The chain uses TRBV5-1 and TRBJ2-1; D possibly corresponds to TRBD2 (6 bases). This clonotype originated in a female donor with breast cancer. Some clones in this sample may be carry-over from other donors' samples. Input material: axillary lymph node tissue. The CDR3 here is CASSLEPGEYNEQFF. The DNA of the CDR3 is TGCGCCAGCAGCTTGGAACCGGGAGAGTACAATGAGCAGTTCTTC.